The T cell receptor beta chain under discussion was sequenced for a study of T cell responses to AZD1222 COVID-19 vaccine. V shed 1 base and J shed 8 bases, with 9 bases lying between them. Germline assignment: CDR1 LGHDT and CDR2 YNNKEL (reference sequence). This CDR3 has 14 amino acids. The method was immunoSEQ multiplex PCR; TCRdb's version includes in-frame clones alone and lacks a portion of them. The table lists about 130,000 clones, about 90% of them singletons. This clonotype was sampled from an adult in good health. The specimen was peripheral blood, collected on day 0 of AZD1222 vaccination. The rearrangement links TRBV3-1 (or the pseudogene TRBV3-2) to TRBJ1-6; no clear D. CDR3 sequence reads: CASSQVTWDSPLHF. Here the CDR3 DNA reads TGTGCCAGCAGCCAAGTGACCTGGGATTCACCCCTCCACTTT.